This T cell receptor beta chain emerged from a study of T cell changes during pregnancy in multiple sclerosis. The V segment lost 3 bases and the J segment 5 bases; nucleotides outside the gene matches: 3. The CDR3 has 15 residues. Germline loops: CDR1 SGDLS, CDR2 YYNGEE. Repertoires were generated with immunoSEQ multiplex PCR, while TCRdb's copy carries only in-frame clones and drops some. The data show approximately 88,000 clones, around 93% seen once. Comment on this clone: Other DNA variants within this sample encode the same CDR3.

Source: peripheral blood, taken in the third trimester of pregnancy. This chain connects TRBV9 to TRBJ2-5; 14 positions match TRBD2. The TCR was taken from a female donor with multiple sclerosis, enrolled in a pregnancy study. CDR3 in amino acids: CASSAGLAGEETQYF. For the CDR3, the DNA is TGTGCCAGCAGCGCGGGACTAGCGGGAGAGGAGACCCAGTACTTC. The full variable domain, with the rest looked up from reference TRBV9 and TRBJ2-5, is DSGVTQTPKHLITATGQRVTLRCSPRSGDLSVYWYQQSLDQGLQFLIQYYNGEERAKGNILERFSAQQFPDLHSELNLSSLELGDSALYFCASSAGLAGEETQYFGPGTRLLVL.